The next 19 T cell receptor beta chains were all read from a single sample in a study of CD8+CD57+ T cells in acquired aplastic anemia (dated by TCRdb to about 2018). TCRdb lists the instrument as Illumina HiSeq 2000. Profiling of TCR beta VDJ combinations and CDR3 sequences used genomic DNA as the template. In TCRdb, the public reads were trimmed at Q25 with fastp and aligned with MiXCR, with productive beta chains retained. Rows merge per CDR3 protein into single entries with the most common DNA and genes. The sample profile shows around 180,000 distinct CDR3 sequences; around 60% of them were found once. The ten largest clones take up under 60% of the sample. Input material: sorted CD4+, CD8+, or CD8+CD57+ T cells (not recorded which) from PBMCs. These TCRs come from a human donor in good health.

V is TRBV20-1 and J is TRBJ2-1; D gene ambiguous. The CDR3 totals 14 residues. Germline V gene lookup returns CDR1 DFQATT and CDR2 SNEGSKA (reference sequence). V lost 7 bases and J 1 base, leaving 14 bases between the germline ends. The CDR3 DNA sequence: TGCAGTGTTCAAGACCGGCGTTCCTACAATGAGCAGTTCTTC. It is translated as CSVQDRRSYNEQFF.

This clonotype was detected once. The rearrangement joins TRBV19 to TRBJ2-2; no reliable D call. CDR1 and CDR2 from the germline V gene are LNHDA and SQIVND (reference sequence). Trimming stripped 5 bases from V and 1 base from J, with 5 bases between. CDR3 length equals 13 residues. CDR3 in amino acids: CASSGGNTGELFF. The CDR3 DNA sequence: TGTGCCAGTAGTGGTGGGAACACCGGGGAGCTGTTTTTT.

To note about this clonotype: The missing conserved phenylalanine or tryptophan at the end of this CDR3 makes a read error likely. This chain connects TRBV7-9 to TRBJ2-7, with D perhaps TRBD2 (6 bases). The V gene lost 0 bases and the J gene lost 3 bases, with 6 bases spanning the gap. Germline loops: CDR1 SEHNR, CDR2 FQNEAQ (reference sequence). The CDR3 is 13 residues long. CDR3 coding DNA: TGTGCCAGCAGCTTAGCGGGAGGCTACGAGCAGTACCTC. It specifies CASSLAGGYEQYL.

V gene TRBV24-1 combines with J gene TRBJ1-1; 11 bases fit TRBD1. Germline V lookup: CDR1 KGHDR, CDR2 SFDVKD. This CDR3 has 16 residues. V lost 5 bases, J lost 3 bases, and 7 bases stayed unmatched. CDR3 DNA: TGTGCCACCAGTGCTAGGGGACAGGGGGTGGACACTGAAGCTTTCTTT. As protein: CATSARGQGVDTEAFF.

The CDR3 bases are TGTGCCAGCAGCGATGGGGAGGGCTACACCTTC. Translating it yields CASSDGEGYTF. This rearrangement joins TRBV7-9 to TRBJ1-2; D gene unclear. CDR1 is SEHNR and CDR2 is FQNEAQ in the germline V gene (reference sequence). This CDR3 has 11 amino acids. V was clipped by 5 bases and J by 8 bases, with 9 bases between them.

This chain links TRBV29-1 with TRBJ2-3, with D possibly being TRBD1 or TRBD2 (5 bases each). Germline-derived CDR1 and CDR2 are SQVTM and ANQGSEA. The CDR3 consists of 16 residues. The V gene lost 4 bases and the J gene lost 6 bases, with 23 bases spanning the gap. This CDR3 reads CSVGDPWNTEADTQYF. The CDR3 DNA reads TGCAGCGTTGGGGACCCCTGGAACACTGAAGCCGATACGCAGTATTTT.

The chain uses TRBV29-1 and TRBJ1-2, with TRBD1 matching 11 bases. The CDR3 totals 15 residues. V trimming: 3 bases; J trimming: 8 bases; junction bases outside the gene matches: 11. Germline CDR1 reads SQVTM; CDR2 reads ANQGSEA. CDR3 sequence reads: CSVDRGQGEVDGYTF. For the CDR3, the DNA is TGCAGCGTTGACCGGGGACAGGGGGAGGTCGACGGCTACACCTTC.

The V gene is TRBV5-4, the J gene TRBJ2-4; D may match TRBD1 or TRBD2 (5 bases each). The CDR3 is made up of 14 amino acids. Trimming stripped 2 bases from V and 8 bases from J, with 14 bases between. CDR1 SGHNT and CDR2 YYREEE come from the germline V gene (reference sequence). CDR3 loop: CASSFGQMGDIQYF. Written as DNA, the CDR3 is TGTGCCAGCAGCTTCGGACAAATGGGGGACATTCAGTACTTC.

The chain employs TRBV9 and TRBJ2-3, with no clear D. Germline-derived CDR1 and CDR2 are SGDLS and YYNGEE. The V gene lost 0 bases and the J gene lost 2 bases, with 4 bases spanning the gap. The CDR3 length is 13 residues. CDR3 coding DNA: TGTGCCAGCAGCGTAGCGATCACAGATACGCAGTATTTT. Amino acid sequence: CASSVAITDTQYF.

In this sample, this clonotype turned up many times. The chain employs TRBV6-5 and TRBJ2-7, with 8 nucleotides matching TRBD1. Germline loops: CDR1 MNHEY, CDR2 SVGAGI. The CDR3 spans 13 residues. The junction had 8 bases not matched to a gene; V was cut back by 8 bases and J by 5 bases. The CDR3 spells CASLDRVRHEQYF. Written as DNA, the CDR3 is TGTGCCAGCCTGGACAGGGTAAGACACGAGCAGTACTTC.

In DNA form, the CDR3 reads TGCAGTGCTAGCCGGACGTTGAGCACAGATACGCAGTATTTT. Its protein is CSASRTLSTDTQYF. This chain connects TRBV20-1 to TRBJ2-3; D gene uncertain. The V gene lost 3 bases and the J gene lost 0 bases, with 10 bases spanning the gap. The CDR3 is 14 amino acids. Germline loops: CDR1 DFQATT, CDR2 SNEGSKA (reference sequence).

J is TRBJ1-1 and V is TRBV5-6, with a weak D call TRBD1 (6 bases). The V gene lost 4 bases and the J gene lost 5 bases, with 12 bases spanning the gap. Germline loops: CDR1 SGHDT, CDR2 YYEEEE. This CDR3 has 13 residues. CDR3 sequence (DNA): TGTGCCAGCAGCCGGAAGGGGGGGACTGAAGCTTTCTTT. Translating gives CASSRKGGTEAFF. Complete variable domain (other parts from reference TRBV5-6 and TRBJ1-1): DAGVTQSPTHLIKTRGQQVTLRCSPKSGHDTVSWYQQALGQGPQFIFQYYEEEERQRGNFPDRFSGHQFPNYSSELNVNALLLGDSALYLCASSRKGGTEAFFGQGTRLTVV.

V usage is TRBV10-3 and J usage is TRBJ1-2; a possible D gene is TRBD1 (6 bases). Germline V gives CDR1 ENHRY, CDR2 SYGVKD. Trimming removed 8 bases from V and 2 bases from J, with 15 bases in between. The CDR3 is 14 amino acids. The CDR3: CAIGSGQGNYGYTF. The CDR3 bases are TGTGCCATCGGAAGTGGGCAGGGGAACTATGGCTACACCTTC.

This clonotype was picked up many times. This rearrangement joins TRBV12-3 or TRBV12-4 to TRBJ2-7; no firm D call. The V and J ends lost 2 bases and 6 bases respectively, with 14 bases between them. The CDR3 has 14 residues. This CDR3 is CASSLWGPLGEQYF. The CDR3, as DNA: TGTGCCAGCAGTTTATGGGGTCCCTTGGGCGAGCAGTACTTC.

In its sample, this clonotype was seen once. The chain links TRBV20-1 to TRBJ2-5; D is unresolved. CDR3 length equals 13 residues. Trimming stripped 2 bases from V and 4 bases from J, with 11 bases between. Germline loops: CDR1 DFQATT, CDR2 SNEGSKA (reference sequence). CDR3 protein: CSARLGGIETQYF. The CDR3 nucleotides read TGCAGTGCTAGACTTGGTGGGATAGAGACCCAGTACTTC.

The CDR3 sequence is CASSSPGQGNSPLHF. The CDR3 DNA sequence: TGTGCCAGCAGCTCCCCTGGACAGGGAAATTCACCCCTCCACTTT. The chain combines TRBV7-9 with TRBJ1-6; 8 nucleotides line up with TRBD1. This CDR3 region has 15 residues. V trimming: 4 bases; J trimming: 7 bases; junction bases outside the gene matches: 6. CDR1 is SEHNR and CDR2 is FQNEAQ in the germline V gene (reference sequence).

The rearrangement joins TRBV6-6 to TRBJ1-6, with a weak D call TRBD1 (5 bases). The CDR3 has 15 residues. V was clipped by 5 bases and J by 8 bases, with 16 bases between them. Germline V gene lookup returns CDR1 MNHNY and CDR2 SVGAGI (reference sequence). CDR3 sequence (DNA): TGTGCCAGCAGTGAATGGGAGTTGACAGATTCACCCCTCCACTTT. Translated: CASSEWELTDSPLHF.

In its sample, this clonotype was seen a few times. The rearrangement uses TRBV29-1 and TRBJ1-2, with TRBD1 identical over 9 bases. Germline loops: CDR1 SQVTM, CDR2 ANQGSEA. The CDR3 has 13 residues. V gave up 2 bases and J gave up 8 bases; unmatched junction bases: 6. Here the CDR3 DNA reads TGCAGCGTTGAAAAGACAGGGGGGAACGGCTACACCTTC. The encoded protein is CSVEKTGGNGYTF.

This clonotype appeared many times. The gene calls are TRBV27 and TRBJ2-1; 7 bases align to TRBD1. V gave up 9 bases and J gave up 5 bases; unmatched junction bases: 4. The CDR3 is 12 amino acids. Germline V gives CDR1 MNHEY, CDR2 SMNVEV (reference sequence). CDR3 nucleotides: TGTGCCAGTACTACAGGGGACAATGAGCAGTTCTTC. Translating it yields CASTTGDNEQFF.